The 23 T cell receptor beta chains in this list originate from one sample, sequenced in a study of blood T cell repertoires in COVID-19. Only in-frame clones appear in the TCRdb table, and some are missing; sequencing was by immunoSEQ multiplex PCR. This sample has about 99,000 clones, with roughly 84% found just once. Sequenced material: peripheral blood. These receptors were collected from a man in his 70s with active or convalescent COVID-19.

The rearrangement links TRBV18 to TRBJ2-3, with TRBD1 identical over 9 bases. The germline CDR1 and CDR2 sequences are KGHSH and LQKENI. CDR3 length: 16 amino acids. Trimming cost V 6 bases and J 4 bases; bases outside gene matches: 11. The CDR3 nucleotides read TGTGCCAGCTCCCTTCAGCCACAGGGGGCCGCAGATACGCAGTATTTT. Residues: CASSLQPQGAADTQYF. Variable domain in full (rest from reference TRBV18 and TRBJ2-3): NAGVMQNPRHLVRRRGQEARLRCSPMKGHSHVYWYRQLPEEGLKFMVYLQKENIIDESGMPKERFSAEFPKEGPSILRIQQVVRGDSAAYFCASSLQPQGAADTQYFGPGTRLTVL.

This clone was seen a handful of times. The CDR3 loop reads CSASDRELSNQPQHF. CDR3 in DNA: TGCAGTGCTAGTGACAGGGAATTGAGCAATCAGCCCCAGCATTTT. The J gene is TRBJ1-5, the V gene TRBV20-1; 7 nucleotides agree with TRBD1. This CDR3 is 15 amino acids long. The V segment lost 3 bases and the J segment 1 base; nucleotides outside the gene matches: 6. CDR1 is DFQATT and CDR2 is SNEGSKA in the germline V gene (reference sequence).

The chain couples TRBV7-2 to TRBJ1-1, with D possibly matching TRBD1 (5 bases). Trimming removed 1 base at V and 1 base at J, with 16 bases between. The CDR3 runs 17 residues. Germline assignment: CDR1 SGHTA and CDR2 FQGNSA. CDR3 in DNA: TGTGCCAGCAGCTTAGTTCAGGGTAGGGGCCGGAACACTGAAGCTTTCTTT. Translation: CASSLVQGRGRNTEAFF.

V gene TRBV28 combines with J gene TRBJ2-1, with D perhaps TRBD1 (5 bases). V was clipped by 3 bases and J by 4 bases, with 13 bases between them. Germline V CDR1 and CDR2: MDHEN, SYDVKM. The CDR3 is 15 amino acids. The CDR3 loop reads CASSFRGLLYNEQFF. CDR3 DNA sequence: TGTGCCAGCAGTTTTAGGGGCCTACTTTACAATGAGCAGTTCTTC.

The chain uses TRBV7-8 and TRBJ1-1, with 7 nucleotides matching TRBD1. This CDR3 is built from 15 residues. Looked up from germline, CDR1 is SGHVS and CDR2 is FQNEAQ. The V gene end was trimmed by 5 bases and the J gene end by 2 bases; junction bases not matched to a gene: 8. CDR3 protein: CASSEGYRGNTEAFF. In nucleotides, the CDR3 is TGTGCCAGCAGCGAGGGCTACAGGGGCAACACTGAAGCTTTCTTT.

The chain's CDR3 is CASSGREGTRTDYGYTF. The CDR3 DNA reads as TGTGCCAGCAGCGGGCGGGAGGGGACACGTACTGACTATGGCTACACCTTC. The chain carries TRBV9 and TRBJ1-2; a possible D gene is TRBD1 (6 bases). Germline loops: CDR1 SGDLS, CDR2 YYNGEE. This CDR3 has 17 residues. V dropped 3 bases and J dropped 3 bases, with 21 bases sitting between them. The full variable domain, its missing parts supplied by reference TRBV9 and TRBJ1-2, is DSGVTQTPKHLITATGQRVTLRCSPRSGDLSVYWYQQSLDQGLQFLIQYYNGEERAKGNILERFSAQQFPDLHSELNLSSLELGDSALYFCASSGREGTRTDYGYTFGSGTRLTVV.

The chain joins TRBV20-1 to TRBJ1-2; TRBD1 agrees at 7 bases. Trimming removed 3 bases from V and 7 bases from J; junction bases left unmatched: 2. CDR1 DFQATT and CDR2 SNEGSKA come from the germline V gene (reference sequence). This CDR3 comprises 11 residues. The CDR3 spells CSASRGAGYTF. The CDR3 DNA follows: TGCAGTGCTAGCAGGGGGGCTGGCTACACCTTC.

The chain couples TRBV9 to TRBJ2-1; D call uncertain. V was clipped by 0 bases and J by 0 bases, with 7 bases between them. This CDR3 contains 15 residues. Per germline, CDR1 SGDLS and CDR2 YYNGEE. CDR3 sequence reads: CASSVAVSSYNEQFF. CDR3 nucleotides: TGTGCCAGCAGCGTAGCGGTGAGCTCCTACAATGAGCAGTTCTTC.

This clone was detected only once. V is TRBV29-1 and J is TRBJ1-4; 8 positions match TRBD1. This CDR3 has 13 amino acids. CDR1 and CDR2 from the germline V gene are SQVTM and ANQGSEA. After removal of 4 bases from V and 4 bases from J, the junction contained 2 bases not matched to a gene. The CDR3 nucleotides are TGCAGCGTTGGTGACAGGGGTAATGAAAAACTGTTTTTT. This encodes CSVGDRGNEKLFF.

The chain carries TRBV7-9 and TRBJ1-2; D remains unclear. The length of the CDR3 is 11 residues. From germline, CDR1 is SEHNR and CDR2 FQNEAQ (reference sequence). Trimming cost V 1 base and J 9 bases, with 6 bases left between them. As DNA, the CDR3 is TGTGCCAGCAGCTTAGTAGAGAGCTACACCTTC. Translating it yields CASSLVESYTF.

The chain joins TRBV30 to TRBJ2-3, with D possibly matching TRBD2 (5 bases). Trimming removed 0 bases from V and 2 bases from J, with 6 bases in between. The CDR3 has 13 amino acids. Per the germline V gene, CDR1 is GTSNPN and CDR2 is SVGIG (reference sequence). The DNA for the CDR3 is TGTGCCTGGAGTGTAGGACTCACAGATACGCAGTATTTT. It yields the protein CAWSVGLTDTQYF.

The chain has TRBV24-1 and TRBJ2-1; TRBD2 is a possible D gene (7 bases). The CDR3 runs to 19 residues. Germline V gene lookup returns CDR1 KGHDR and CDR2 SFDVKD. With 3 bases removed from V and 0 bases from J, the gap between germline ends came to 20 bases. CDR3 coding DNA: TGTGCCACCAGTGATAGGGGGGGGAGGACAGAGAGCTCCTACAATGAGCAGTTCTTC. Its translation is CATSDRGGRTESSYNEQFF.

Here the CDR3 reads CASSLEGQAANYGYTF. Here the CDR3 DNA reads TGTGCCAGCAGCTTGGAAGGACAGGCAGCTAACTATGGCTACACCTTC. The chain uses TRBV5-8 and TRBJ1-2, with 7 bases aligning to TRBD1. The CDR3 is 16 residues long. The V gene end was trimmed by 0 bases and the J gene end by 0 bases; junction bases not matched to a gene: 5. Germline loops: CDR1 SGHTS, CDR2 YDEGEE.

This clone was found once. The chain joins TRBV7-9 to TRBJ1-2; TRBD1 agrees at 7 bases. Germline-derived CDR1 and CDR2 are SEHNR and FQNEAQ (reference sequence). This CDR3 is built from 13 residues. V shed 2 bases, J shed 8 bases, and the junction held 5 bases outside the gene matches. The CDR3 loop reads CASSLTGVGGYTF. The CDR3 region has the DNA TGTGCCAGCAGCTTAACAGGGGTTGGGGGCTACACCTTC.

This clone has a single count. This rearrangement joins TRBV5-8 to TRBJ2-5; the D gene is possibly TRBD2 (5 bases). Deletions cut 4 bases from V and 1 base from J, with 11 bases between. This CDR3 is 14 amino acids long. Germline assignment: CDR1 SGHTS and CDR2 YDEGEE. CDR3 loop: CASSPRTPQETQYF. In DNA, the CDR3 is TGTGCCAGCAGCCCCCGGACTCCCCAAGAGACCCAGTACTTC.

V usage is TRBV6-6 and J usage is TRBJ2-5, with D possibly TRBD2 on 5 matching bases. The CDR3 is made up of 13 amino acids. From germline, CDR1 is MNHNY and CDR2 SVGAGI (reference sequence). V was clipped by 6 bases and J by 5 bases, with 13 bases between them. The CDR3 bases are TGTGCCAGCAGCGTTACCGGCGGGGAGACCCAGTACTTC. Translating gives CASSVTGGETQYF.

The V and J genes are TRBV5-5 and TRBJ2-7; 7 bases fit TRBD1. Germline lookup yields CDR1 SGHKS and CDR2 YYEKEE (reference sequence). This CDR3 spans 14 amino acids. With V trimmed by 4 bases and J by 4 bases, 8 bases remained unmatched. In DNA, the CDR3 is TGTGCCAGCAGCCCAATCAGACAGGGATACGAGCAGTACTTC. Its protein is CASSPIRQGYEQYF.

The chain employs TRBV2 and TRBJ1-1; 10 nucleotides match TRBD1. Trimming cost V 4 bases and J 0 bases; bases outside gene matches: 5. Germline V gene sequence: CDR1 SNHLY, CDR2 FYNNEI. The CDR3 totals 16 residues. CDR3 sequence reads: CASSGDRGQMNTEAFF. In DNA form, the CDR3 reads TGTGCCAGCAGTGGAGACAGGGGGCAGATGAACACTGAAGCTTTCTTT.

The gene calls are TRBV14 and TRBJ2-7, with 7 bases aligning to TRBD2. This CDR3 is 13 amino acids long. Germline V CDR1 and CDR2: SGHDN, FVKESK. Trimming removed 1 base from V and 6 bases from J; junction bases left unmatched: 3. The CDR3 is CASSQGTRSEQYF. The CDR3 DNA follows: TGTGCCAGCAGCCAAGGGACTAGGAGCGAGCAGTACTTC.

The rearrangement uses TRBV3-1 (or the pseudogene TRBV3-2) and TRBJ2-2, with D maybe TRBD1 (5 bases). V was shortened by 5 bases and J by 5 bases, with 12 bases between the two germline ends. Germline CDR1 is LGHDT and CDR2 is YNNKEL (reference sequence). This CDR3 comprises 14 residues. The chain's CDR3 is CASSFRESTGELFF. CDR3 sequence (DNA): TGTGCCAGCAGCTTCAGGGAATCGACCGGGGAGCTGTTTTTT.

V gene TRBV6-5 combines with J gene TRBJ1-6; D is undetermined. Germline V CDR1 and CDR2: MNHEY, SVGAGI. Trimming removed 8 bases from V and 3 bases from J, with 11 bases in between. This CDR3 is built from 14 residues. The CDR3 protein is CASGPRNYNSPLHF. The DNA of the CDR3 is TGTGCCAGCGGGCCGAGAAACTATAATTCACCCCTCCACTTT.

The chain recombines TRBV9 with TRBJ2-2; perhaps TRBD1 as D (5 bases). The germline V gene has CDR1 SGDLS and CDR2 YYNGEE. Trimming stripped 0 bases from V and 5 bases from J, with 11 bases between. CDR3 size: 15 residues. DNA for the CDR3: TGTGCCAGCAGCGTAGGGGCAGGGCGGACCGGGGAGCTGTTTTTT. Translated: CASSVGAGRTGELFF.

The V gene is TRBV19, the J gene TRBJ1-5; D unclear. Germline V CDR1 and CDR2: LNHDA, SQIVND (reference sequence). V lost 5 bases to trimming and J lost 4 bases, with 12 bases between them. The CDR3 spans 14 residues. The CDR3 region has the DNA TGTGCCAGTAGTGCGGGCCAAGCGAATCAGCCCCAGCATTTT. Amino acid sequence: CASSAGQANQPQHF. The whole variable domain, remainder taken from reference TRBV19 and TRBJ1-5, is DGGITQSPKYLFRKEGQNVTLSCEQNLNHDAMYWYRQDPGQGLRLIYYSQIVNDFQKGDIAEGYSVSREKKESFPLTVTSAQKNPTAFYLCASSAGQANQPQHFGDGTRLSIL.